This TCR beta chain was found in a study of cytomegalovirus exposure and HLA in healthy donors. Study-level findings and limits: A later analysis found most CMV-associated TCR beta chains apparently HLA-restricted.

This CDR3 region has 13 residues. Germline CDR1 and CDR2: SGHRS and YFSETQ. Trimming pared 4 bases from V and 8 bases from J, leaving 15 bases between. As to this clone: What it binds is unknown.

The PCR ran on 60 Vbeta and 13 Jbeta primers. Data came from immunoSEQ multiplex PCR; TCRdb stores just in-frame clones and leaves some out. The sample comprises roughly 180,000 clones, about 10% of which are singletons, and less than 1.5% rests with the top ten. The chain is built from TRBV5-1 and TRBJ1-2; D gene uncertain. Specimen: PBMCs. The receptor comes from a woman in her 30s in good health and CMV-seropositive. In nucleotides, the CDR3 is TGCGCCAGCAGCCCGGAGGGCCAGGCGGGCTACACCTTC. Translated, it gives CASSPEGQAGYTF.